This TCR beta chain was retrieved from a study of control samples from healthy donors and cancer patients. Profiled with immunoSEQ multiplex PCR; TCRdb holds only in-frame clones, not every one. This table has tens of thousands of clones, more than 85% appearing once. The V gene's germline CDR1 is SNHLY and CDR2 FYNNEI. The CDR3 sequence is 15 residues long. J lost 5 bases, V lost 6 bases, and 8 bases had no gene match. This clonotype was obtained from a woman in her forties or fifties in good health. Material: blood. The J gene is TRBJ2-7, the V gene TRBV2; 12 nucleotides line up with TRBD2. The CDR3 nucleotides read TGTGCCAGCAGACGACTAGCGGGAGATCACAACGAGCAGTACTTC. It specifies CASRRLAGDHNEQYF. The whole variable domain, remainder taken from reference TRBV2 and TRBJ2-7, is EPEVTQTPSHQVTQMGQEVILRCVPISNHLYFYWYRQILGQKVEFLVSFYNNEISEKSEIFDDQFSVERPDGSNFTLKIRSTKLEDSAMYFCASRRLAGDHNEQYFGPGTRLTVT.